These 11 T cell receptor beta chains share one sample of origin, sequenced in a study of identical twins. MiXCR, applied by TCRdb to the 5' RACE reads, yields one record per CDR3 protein. The sample includes 700,000 or so distinct CDR3 sequences, 8.5% to 9.5% of them seen just once. The data also belong to a second study, concerning yellow fever vaccine responses in identical twins.

Sequenced: PBMCs. The receptor source for this set is a young woman in good health.

This clonotype was found a few times. The chain couples TRBV5-5 to TRBJ2-7; 8 bases fit TRBD1. The CDR3 covers 15 residues. Germline CDR1 is SGHKS and CDR2 is YYEKEE (reference sequence). J gave up 1 base and V 3 bases, and 6 bases lay outside the gene matches. The DNA of the CDR3 is TGTGCCAGCAGCTGGACCGGGACAGGTTCCTACGAGCAGTACTTC. This codes for CASSWTGTGSYEQYF.

In its sample, this clonotype was seen many times. The rearrangement joins TRBV5-1 to TRBJ2-2; 14 nucleotides agree with TRBD2. Trimming cost V 3 bases and J 4 bases; bases outside gene matches: 11. The CDR3 is 19 residues long. Germline V CDR1 and CDR2: SGHRS, YFSETQ. CDR3 loop: CASSWAGTSGRIGTGELFF. The CDR3 DNA follows: TGCGCCAGCAGCTGGGCCGGGACTAGCGGGAGAATTGGCACCGGGGAGCTGTTTTTT.

This clonotype was observed at least ten times. The chain recombines TRBV29-1 with TRBJ2-3; D possibly corresponds to TRBD2 (5 bases). V was trimmed by 6 bases and J by 2 bases, leaving 18 bases between them. The V gene's germline CDR1 is SQVTM and CDR2 ANQGSEA. The CDR3 length is 15 residues. Here the CDR3 DNA reads TGCAGCGTAGGAGGCACCCCTAACCTCACAGATACGCAGTATTTT. It yields the protein CSVGGTPNLTDTQYF.

The V gene is TRBV5-1, the J gene TRBJ2-2; D may correspond to TRBD1 or TRBD2 (6 bases each). The V end was cut by 3 bases, the J end by 3 bases, with 9 bases between. This CDR3 is built from 14 residues. Looked up from germline, CDR1 is SGHRS and CDR2 is YFSETQ. The CDR3 nucleotides are TGCGCCAGCAGCTCGGGGGCAGACACCGGGGAGCTGTTTTTT. Residues: CASSSGADTGELFF.

The gene calls are TRBV20-1 and TRBJ1-2; D may be TRBD1 (6 bases). Trimming took 4 bases from V and 6 from J, leaving 18 bases between them. The germline V gene encodes CDR1 DFQATT and CDR2 SNEGSKA (reference sequence). The CDR3 runs 14 residues. CDR3 coding DNA: TGCAGTGCTATCTACAGGGTAGTTAGTCATGGCTACACCTTC. Its protein is CSAIYRVVSHGYTF.

This clonotype was seen repeatedly, ten times or more. The V and J genes are TRBV27 and TRBJ2-3; D call uncertain. The CDR3 loop spans 14 amino acids. Germline CDR1 and CDR2: MNHEY and SMNVEV (reference sequence). Trimming stripped 5 bases from V and 0 bases from J, with 9 bases between. The CDR3, as DNA: TGTGCCAGCAGTCCCCTCGCTAGCACAGATACGCAGTATTTT. It encodes CASSPLASTDTQYF.

There are many counts of this clonotype. V and J are TRBV20-1 and TRBJ2-5, with 7 bases lining up with TRBD1. This CDR3 region has 16 residues. J gave up 6 bases and V 6 bases, and 19 bases lay outside the gene matches. CDR1 DFQATT and CDR2 SNEGSKA come from the germline V gene (reference sequence). DNA for the CDR3: TGCAGTGCCAGGATTATGGGGAAGACAGGGACAAAGACCCAGTACTTC. Its protein product is CSARIMGKTGTKTQYF.

This clonotype came up a few times. The J gene is TRBJ2-1, the V gene TRBV10-2; D may correspond to TRBD1 or TRBD2 (6 bases each). This CDR3 has 15 amino acids. Trimming stripped 7 bases from V and 1 base from J, with 14 bases between. Germline loops: CDR1 WSHSY, CDR2 SAAADI. In DNA form, the CDR3 reads TGCGCCAGCACCTACGGGGGCCTGTCCTACAATGAGCAGTTCTTC. Residues: CASTYGGLSYNEQFF.

This clonotype turned up a few times. The V and J genes are TRBV6-5 and TRBJ2-1; TRBD1 matches 10 bases. The CDR3 has 16 amino acids. V shed 2 bases, J shed 3 bases, and the junction held 4 bases outside the gene matches. Germline loops: CDR1 MNHEY, CDR2 SVGAGI. Here the CDR3 reads CASSYAGTGVYNEQFF. CDR3 coding DNA: TGTGCCAGCAGTTACGCCGGGACAGGGGTCTACAATGAGCAGTTCTTC.

The chain combines TRBV19 with TRBJ2-6; D is unresolved. The germline V gene encodes CDR1 LNHDA and CDR2 SQIVND (reference sequence). The CDR3 sequence is 15 residues long. The V gene lost 3 bases and the J gene lost 0 bases, with 6 bases spanning the gap. The CDR3 is CASSMVLSGANVLTF. The CDR3 DNA is TGTGCCAGTAGTATGGTGCTCTCTGGGGCCAACGTCCTGACTTTC. The complete variable domain, with remaining parts taken from reference TRBV19 and TRBJ2-6, reads DGGITQSPKYLFRKEGQNVTLSCEQNLNHDAMYWYRQDPGQGLRLIYYSQIVNDFQKGDIAEGYSVSREKKESFPLTVTSAQKNPTAFYLCASSMVLSGANVLTFGAGSRLTVL.

This clonotype was seen at least ten times. V and J are TRBV6-2 or TRBV6-3 and TRBJ2-1; either TRBD1 or TRBD2 may fit D (5 bases each). The V gene's germline CDR1 is MNHEY and CDR2 SVGEGT. The V end lost 8 bases, the J end lost 9 bases, and 17 bases lay between the germline ends. CDR3 length: 13 residues. CDR3 sequence: CASSIGAGTEQFF. CDR3 sequence (DNA): TGTGCCAGCTCGATAGGGGCAGGGACTGAGCAGTTCTTC.